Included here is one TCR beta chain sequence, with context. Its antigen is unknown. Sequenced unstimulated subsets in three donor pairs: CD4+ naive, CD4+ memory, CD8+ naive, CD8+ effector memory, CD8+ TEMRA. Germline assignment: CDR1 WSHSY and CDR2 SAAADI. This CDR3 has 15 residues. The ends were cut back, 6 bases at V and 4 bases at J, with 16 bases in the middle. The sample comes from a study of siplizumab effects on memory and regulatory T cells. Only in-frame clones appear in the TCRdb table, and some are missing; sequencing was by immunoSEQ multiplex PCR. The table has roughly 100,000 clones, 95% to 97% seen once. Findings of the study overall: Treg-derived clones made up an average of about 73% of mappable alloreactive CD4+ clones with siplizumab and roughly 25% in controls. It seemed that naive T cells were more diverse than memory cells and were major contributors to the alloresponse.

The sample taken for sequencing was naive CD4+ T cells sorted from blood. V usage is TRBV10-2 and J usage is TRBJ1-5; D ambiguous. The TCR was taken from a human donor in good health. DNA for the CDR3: TGCGCCAGCAGGGCCGACAATAATCGGAATCAGCCCCAGCATTTT. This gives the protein CASRADNNRNQPQHF.